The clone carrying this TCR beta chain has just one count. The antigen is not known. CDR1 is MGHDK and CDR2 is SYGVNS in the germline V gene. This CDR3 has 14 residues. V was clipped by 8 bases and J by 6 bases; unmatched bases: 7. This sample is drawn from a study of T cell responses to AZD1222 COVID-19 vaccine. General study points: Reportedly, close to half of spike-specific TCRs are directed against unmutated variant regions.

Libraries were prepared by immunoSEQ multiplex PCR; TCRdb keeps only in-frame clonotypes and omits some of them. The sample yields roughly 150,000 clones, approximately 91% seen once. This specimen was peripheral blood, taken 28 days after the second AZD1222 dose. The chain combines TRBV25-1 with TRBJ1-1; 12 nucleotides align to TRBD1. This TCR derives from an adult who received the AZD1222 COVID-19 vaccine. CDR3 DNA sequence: TGTGCCAGCCGGGGGACAGGGGGCGAGGCTGAAGCTTTCTTT. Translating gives CASRGTGGEAEAFF.